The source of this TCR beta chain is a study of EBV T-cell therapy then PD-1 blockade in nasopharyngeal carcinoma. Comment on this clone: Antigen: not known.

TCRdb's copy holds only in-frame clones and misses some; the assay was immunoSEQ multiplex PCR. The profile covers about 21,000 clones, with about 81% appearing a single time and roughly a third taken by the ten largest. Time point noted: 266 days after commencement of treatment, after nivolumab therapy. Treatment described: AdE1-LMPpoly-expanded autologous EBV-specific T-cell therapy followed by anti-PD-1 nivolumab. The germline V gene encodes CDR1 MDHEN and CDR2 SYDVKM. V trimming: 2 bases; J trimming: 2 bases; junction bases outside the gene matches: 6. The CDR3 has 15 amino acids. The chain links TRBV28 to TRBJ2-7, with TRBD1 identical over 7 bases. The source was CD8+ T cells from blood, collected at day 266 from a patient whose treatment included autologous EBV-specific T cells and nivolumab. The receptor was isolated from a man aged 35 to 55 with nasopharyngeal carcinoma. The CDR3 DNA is TGTGCCAGCAGTTTAAAGCGGACAGGAGCCTACGAGCAGTACTTC. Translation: CASSLKRTGAYEQYF.